There are a few counts of the clone carrying this T cell receptor (beta chain). The antigen is undetermined. The germline V and J ends were trimmed by 5 bases and 3 bases, with 11 bases remaining between them. CDR1 and CDR2 from the germline V gene are MNHEY and SVGAGI. The CDR3 has 15 amino acids. Profiling relied on immunoSEQ multiplex PCR, and the TCRdb table lists in-frame clones only, not all of them. Of about 41,000 clones detected, about two thirds appear once; the ten largest clones hold approximately 2.4%. This specimen comes from a study of PD-1 blockade in classical Hodgkin lymphoma. The sample's time point: cycle 4 day 1 (C4D1), after 6 weeks of nivolumab. Brentuximab vedotin exposure varied among the patients, all of whom had relapsed after autologous stem cell transplantation. Complete response, partial response or progressive disease was recorded as best response. Study-wide results and limits: There remain no defined causes for the repertoire differences, which possibly reflect disease activity or prior therapy. Unlike CD8+ TCR diversity, which did not rise significantly by C4D1, CD4+ TCR diversity did.

The sequence came from a human donor with classical Hodgkin lymphoma. Sequenced material: peripheral blood mononuclear cells (PBMCs), taken before the fourth cycle of nivolumab. V usage is TRBV6-5 and J usage is TRBJ1-6; unclear D gene. DNA of the CDR3: TGTGCCAGCAGTGCCTTGGTGGACTATAATTCACCCCTCCACTTT. It translates to CASSALVDYNSPLHF.